The sample holds one count of the clone carrying this T cell receptor beta chain. Its antigen is unknown. Losses at the gene ends were 5 bases for V and 5 bases for J; bases not matched to a gene: 6. Germline CDR1 and CDR2: SGHTA and FQGTGA. The CDR3 totals 15 residues. The repertoire was sequenced with immunoSEQ multiplex PCR; TCRdb's copy has only in-frame clones and lacks some. The repertoire holds some 110,000 clones, with approximately 92% as singletons. This record belongs to a study of T cell repertoires and HLA-DP antigens. Study-level background: Pre-culture CD4+ samples used approximately 1,200 ng DNA versus around 230 ng for CD137+CD4+ sorts.

This sequence was found in a woman aged 18-29 years in good health and CMV-seronegative. This rearrangement joins TRBV7-3 to TRBJ2-2, with TRBD1 matching 9 bases. Sequencing input: CD4+ T cells from PBMCs. The CDR3 DNA follows: TGTGCCAGCAGCCCTGGGACAGGGTGGACCGGGGAGCTGTTTTTT. The encoded protein is CASSPGTGWTGELFF. The whole variable domain, filled in from reference TRBV7-3 and TRBJ2-2, reads GAGVSQTPSNKVTEKGKYVELRCDPISGHTALYWYRQSLGQGPEFLIYFQGTGAADDSGLPNDRFFAVRPEGSVSTLKIQRTERGDSAVYLCASSPGTGWTGELFFGEGSRLTVL.